The rows below give T cell receptor beta chains drawn from one sample of a study of OX40 agonist ivuxolimab in advanced cancers. Sequencing was performed with immunoSEQ multiplex PCR; in TCRdb, only in-frame clones are kept and a portion is missing. This table holds about 89,000 clones, approximately 91% found once. The sample here was CD4+ or CD8+ T cells sorted from blood, taken in a trial of the OX40 agonist ivuxolimab. The origin of the receptors is an adult with an advanced solid tumor such as melanoma, head and neck, liver or kidney cancer. CDR3s include the opening cysteine and the closing phenylalanine or tryptophan. The D gene is left open where the match is weak. Size is omitted from some rows. Given values are once, few, many or a class for expanded clones.

v_call	j_call	d_call	clone_size	cdr3_aa	cdr3_nt
TRBV5-1	TRBJ2-2	NA	NA	CASSFSGGGDVELFF	TGCGCCAGCAGCTTTTCCGGGGGTGGGGACGTGGAGCTGTTTTTT
TRBV7-2	TRBJ2-3	TRBD2	few	CASSLWAGGTDTQYF	TGTGCCAGCAGCTTATGGGCGGGGGGCACAGATACGCAGTATTTT
TRBV2	TRBJ2-5	NA	NA	CASSEGDLGLETQYF	TGTGCCAGCAGTGAAGGGGACCTCGGGTTGGAGACCCAGTACTTC
TRBV5-1	TRBJ2-3	NA	NA	CASSLEGTDTQYF	TGCGCCAGCAGCTTAGAGGGAACAGATACGCAGTATTTT
TRBV30	TRBJ1-5	NA	many	CAWSQGFANQPQHF	TGTGCCTGGAGCCAGGGGTTTGCCAATCAGCCCCAGCATTTT
TRBV27	TRBJ2-7	TRBD1	NA	CASSLAPTGISYEQYF	TGTGCCAGCAGTTTAGCCCCGACAGGGATCTCCTACGAGCAGTACTTC
TRBV6-1	TRBJ2-7	TRBD1	NA	CASSADRATYEQYF	TGTGCCAGCAGTGCGGACAGGGCCACCTACGAGCAGTACTTC
TRBV19	TRBJ2-5	NA	once	CASSIGSQETQYF	TGTGCCAGTAGTATTGGTAGCCAGGAGACCCAGTACTTC
TRBV5-8	TRBJ2-1	TRBD2	NA	CASSRGKLAGVDNEQFF	TGTGCCAGCAGTCGAGGGAAACTAGCGGGAGTAGACAATGAGCAGTTCTTC
TRBV5-1	TRBJ1-6	NA	once	CASSLEQPGNSPLHF	TGCGCCAGCAGCTTAGAACAACCTGGGAATTCACCCCTCCACTTT
TRBV18	TRBJ2-1	TRBD1	NA	CASSPGQGAIYEQFF	TGTGCCAGCTCACCCGGACAGGGGGCTATATATGAGCAGTTCTTC
TRBV5-1	TRBJ1-1	TRBD1	NA	CASGRQGYTEAFF	TGCGCCAGCGGAAGACAGGGGTACACTGAAGCTTTCTTT
TRBV28	TRBJ2-1	NA	once	CASSPSGRQSNEQFF	TGTGCCAGCAGTCCATCCGGGAGACAATCCAATGAGCAGTTCTTC
TRBV18	TRBJ1-2	NA	NA	CASSPQEDRSRYGYTF	TGTGCCAGCTCACCACAAGAAGACAGGTCGCGCTATGGCTACACCTTC
TRBV5-8	TRBJ2-7	TRBD1	NA	CASYGTGSSYEQYF	TGTGCCAGCTACGGGACAGGTAGCTCCTACGAGCAGTACTTC
TRBV10-3	TRBJ2-7	TRBD1	NA	CAISRDSSYEQYF	TGTGCCATCAGTAGGGACAGCTCCTACGAGCAGTACTTC
TRBV9	TRBJ2-3	TRBD2	NA	CASSEASGSATDTQYF	TGTGCCAGCAGCGAGGCCAGCGGGAGTGCAACAGATACGCAGTATTTT
TRBV7-2	TRBJ1-2	NA	NA	CASSLPGSSYGYTF	TGTGCCAGCAGCTTACCGGGTTCAAGCTATGGCTACACCTTC
TRBV5-4	TRBJ2-1	NA	NA	CASSLGEDWNEQFF	TGTGCCAGCAGCTTGGGGGAAGATTGGAATGAGCAGTTCTTC